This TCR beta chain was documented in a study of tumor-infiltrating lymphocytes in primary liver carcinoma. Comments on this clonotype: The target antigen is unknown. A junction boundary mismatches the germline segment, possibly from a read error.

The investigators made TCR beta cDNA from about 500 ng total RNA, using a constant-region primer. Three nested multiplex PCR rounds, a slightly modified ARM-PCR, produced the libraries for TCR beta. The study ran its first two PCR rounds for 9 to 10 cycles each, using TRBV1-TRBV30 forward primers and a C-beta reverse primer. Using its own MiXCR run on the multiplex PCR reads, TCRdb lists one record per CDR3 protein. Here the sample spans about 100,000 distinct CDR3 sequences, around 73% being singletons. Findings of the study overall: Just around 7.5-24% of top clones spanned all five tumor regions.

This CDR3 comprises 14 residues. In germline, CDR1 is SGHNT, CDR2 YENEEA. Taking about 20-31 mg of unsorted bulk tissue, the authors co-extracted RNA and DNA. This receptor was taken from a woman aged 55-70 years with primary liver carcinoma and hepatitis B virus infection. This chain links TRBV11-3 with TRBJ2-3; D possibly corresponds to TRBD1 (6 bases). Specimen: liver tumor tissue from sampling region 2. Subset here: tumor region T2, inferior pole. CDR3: CASSHQTGADTQYF. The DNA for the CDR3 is TGCGCCAGCAGCCATCAGACAGGCGCAGATACGCAGTATTTT.